This TCR beta chain was captured in a study of a mutant IDH1 vaccine in newly diagnosed glioma. The V gene's germline CDR1 is PRHDT and CDR2 FYEKMQ (reference sequence). The CDR3 spans 15 residues. The germline V and J ends were trimmed by 5 bases and 2 bases, with 10 bases remaining between them. Generated by immunoSEQ multiplex PCR, the TCRdb table keeps only in-frame clones and is missing some. There are roughly 52,000 clones in the sample; 80% occur only once, and 6.2% lies in the top ten. The table lists this clone with a few counts. The antigen is unknown. Study-wide results and caveats: Top peripheral T cell clonotype shifts appeared unrelated to pseudoprogression.

The sample's time point: week 23, last vaccination. A 20-mer mutant IDH1 peptide at 300 ug was injected subcutaneously with topical imiquimod. Source: PBMCs, taken from a glioma patient whose treatment included an IDH1 peptide vaccine. This TCR was recovered from a man between 35 and 55 years old with glioma. The rearrangement joins TRBV13 to TRBJ2-6, with TRBD1 as a possible D gene (6 bases). The DNA of the CDR3 is TGTGCCAGCAGCCAGCGACAGGCTGGGGCCAACGTCCTGACTTTC. Translating it yields CASSQRQAGANVLTF. The full variable domain, completed using reference TRBV13 and TRBJ2-6, is AAGVIQSPRHLIKEKRETATLKCYPIPRHDTVYWYQQGPGQDPQFLISFYEKMQSDKGSIPDRFSAQQFSDYHSELNMSSLELGDSALYFCASSQRQAGANVLTFGAGSRLTVL.